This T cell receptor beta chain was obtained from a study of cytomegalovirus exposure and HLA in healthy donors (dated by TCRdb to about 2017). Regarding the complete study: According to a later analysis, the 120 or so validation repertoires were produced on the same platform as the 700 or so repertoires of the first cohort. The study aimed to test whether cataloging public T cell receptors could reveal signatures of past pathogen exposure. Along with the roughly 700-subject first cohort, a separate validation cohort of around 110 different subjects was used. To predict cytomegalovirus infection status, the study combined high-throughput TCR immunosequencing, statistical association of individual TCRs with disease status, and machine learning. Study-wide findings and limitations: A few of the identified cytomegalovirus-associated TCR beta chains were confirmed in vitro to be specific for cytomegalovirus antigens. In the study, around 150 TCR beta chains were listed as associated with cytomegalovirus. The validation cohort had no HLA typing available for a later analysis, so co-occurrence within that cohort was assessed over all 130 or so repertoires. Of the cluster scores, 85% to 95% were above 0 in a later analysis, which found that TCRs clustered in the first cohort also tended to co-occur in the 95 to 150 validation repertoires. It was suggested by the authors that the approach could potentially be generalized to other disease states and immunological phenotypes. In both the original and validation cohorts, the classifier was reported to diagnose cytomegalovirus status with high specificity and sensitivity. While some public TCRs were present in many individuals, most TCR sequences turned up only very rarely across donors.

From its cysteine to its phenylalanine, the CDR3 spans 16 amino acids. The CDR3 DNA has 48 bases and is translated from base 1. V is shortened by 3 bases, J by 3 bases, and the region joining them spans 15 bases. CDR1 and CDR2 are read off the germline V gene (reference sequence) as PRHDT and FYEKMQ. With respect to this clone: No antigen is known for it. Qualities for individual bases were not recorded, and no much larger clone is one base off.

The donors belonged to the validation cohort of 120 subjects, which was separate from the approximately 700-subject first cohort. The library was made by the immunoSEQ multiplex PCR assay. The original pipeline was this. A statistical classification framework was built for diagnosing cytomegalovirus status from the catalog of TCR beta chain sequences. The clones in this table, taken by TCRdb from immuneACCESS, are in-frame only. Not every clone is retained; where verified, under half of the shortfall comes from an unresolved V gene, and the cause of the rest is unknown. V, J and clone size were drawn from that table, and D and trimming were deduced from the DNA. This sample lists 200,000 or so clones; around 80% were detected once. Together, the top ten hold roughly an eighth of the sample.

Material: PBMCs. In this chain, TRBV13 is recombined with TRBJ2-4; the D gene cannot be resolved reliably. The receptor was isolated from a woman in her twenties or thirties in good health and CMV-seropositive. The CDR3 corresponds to CASSFIAEPIKNIQYF. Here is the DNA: TGTGCCAGCAGCTTCATAGCCGAGCCTATCAAAAACATTCAGTACTTC.